A single sample gave rise to the 15 T cell receptor beta chains below, sequenced in a study of cytomegalovirus exposure and HLA in healthy donors. 60 Vbeta and 13 Jbeta primers were used in PCR. The table came from immunoSEQ multiplex PCR; TCRdb's copy has only in-frame clones and leaves some out. The table has about 110,000 clones, just over 75% seen once. The sequencing sample was made of PBMCs. The origin of the receptors is a man between 35 and 55 years old in good health and CMV-seropositive.

The CDR3 sequence: CASSGGTGARNEQYF. The CDR3 nucleotides read TGTGCCAGCAGCGGGGGGACAGGGGCCAGGAACGAGCAGTACTTC. The rearrangement uses TRBV5-4 and TRBJ2-7; 10 bases fit TRBD1. Germline V CDR1 and CDR2: SGHNT, YYREEE (reference sequence). The CDR3 covers 15 residues. The V segment lost 4 bases and the J segment 5 bases; nucleotides outside the gene matches: 9.

This clone was seen a single time. The gene calls are TRBV18 and TRBJ2-2, with 8 bases matching TRBD2. The V gene's germline CDR1 is KGHSH and CDR2 LQKENI. With 6 bases clipped from V and 4 bases from J, the junction kept 10 bases outside the gene matches. CDR3 length: 16 residues. This chain's CDR3 is CASSGTRGDSTGELFF. CDR3 coding DNA: TGTGCCAGCTCCGGGACTAGAGGGGATTCCACCGGGGAGCTGTTTTTT.

This clone appeared a single time. One end of the junction varies from germline; a read error may be responsible. This sequence joins TRBV5-1 and TRBJ2-7; TRBD1 matches 8 bases. Looked up from germline, CDR1 is SGHRS and CDR2 is YFSETQ. This CDR3 spans 15 amino acids. CDR3 bases: TGCGCCAGGAGCTTGTGGCAGGGGGCGCCGGGTGAGCAGTACTTC. It is translated as CARSLWQGAPGEQYF. Full variable domain (outside the CDR3, taken from reference TRBV5-1 and TRBJ2-7): KAGVTQTPRYLIKTRGQQVTLSCSPISGHRSVSWYQQTPGQGLQFLFEYFSETQRNKGNFPGRFSGRQFSNSRSEMNVSTLELGDSALYLCARSLWQGAPGEQYFGPGTRLTVT.

The V gene is TRBV28, the J gene TRBJ1-1; D unresolved. This CDR3 has 17 amino acids. V was cut by 5 bases and J by 1 base, with 20 bases left in between. CDR1 MDHEN and CDR2 SYDVKM come from the germline V gene. The CDR3 here is CASSPGVSGRSNTEAFF. CDR3 sequence (DNA): TGTGCCAGCAGTCCGGGAGTCTCGGGCAGATCGAACACTGAAGCTTTCTTT.

The rearrangement uses TRBV6-1 and TRBJ2-7; D perhaps matches TRBD1 (6 bases). There are 14 residues in the CDR3. Germline-derived CDR1 and CDR2 are MNHNS and SASEGT. V gave up 3 bases and J gave up 4 bases, with 13 bases separating them. Written as DNA, the CDR3 is TGTGCCAGCAGTGAGACTCTACAGGGATACGAGCAGTACTTC. Translating it yields CASSETLQGYEQYF.

This clone was seen only a few times. J is TRBJ2-3 and V is TRBV29-1; 11 bases match TRBD1. Trimming took 6 bases from V and 2 from J; bases not matched to a gene: 7. Per the germline V gene, CDR1 is SQVTM and CDR2 is ANQGSEA. The CDR3 runs to 15 residues. CDR3 loop: CSVPRDRGFTDTQYF. In DNA form, the CDR3 reads TGCAGCGTCCCCCGGGACAGGGGGTTCACAGATACGCAGTATTTT.

The chain uses TRBV6-5 and TRBJ1-1, with D perhaps matching TRBD1 (6 bases). Deletions cut 2 bases from V and 0 bases from J, with 13 bases between. CDR3 length: 16 amino acids. Germline V gives CDR1 MNHEY, CDR2 SVGAGI. CDR3 sequence: CASSYPWTDMNTEAFF. As DNA, the CDR3 is TGTGCCAGCAGTTACCCCTGGACAGATATGAACACTGAAGCTTTCTTT.

The chain employs TRBV10-3 and TRBJ1-2, with 8 bases aligning to TRBD1. Germline V gene lookup returns CDR1 ENHRY and CDR2 SYGVKD. The CDR3 sequence is 14 residues long. V lost 11 bases to trimming and J lost 4 bases; unmatched junction nucleotides: 12. The CDR3 loop reads CASSDRGRTYGYTF. The CDR3, as DNA: TGTGCCTCTTCCGACAGGGGAAGGACCTATGGCTACACCTTC.

The sample holds a few counts of this clone. The V gene is TRBV29-1, the J gene TRBJ2-2, with 7 bases matching TRBD2. There are 14 residues in the CDR3. CDR1 and CDR2 (germline): SQVTM, ANQGSEA. J was trimmed by 4 bases and V by 5 bases; bases with no gene match: 7. The CDR3 spells CSVMRERGTGELFF. The CDR3 DNA reads as TGCAGCGTTATGCGGGAGAGGGGCACCGGGGAGCTGTTTTTT.

This clone came up once. The chain has TRBV7-9 and TRBJ2-5; 7 bases are a match to TRBD2. The V gene's germline CDR1 is SEHNR and CDR2 FQNEAQ (reference sequence). Losses at the gene ends were 5 bases for V and 5 bases for J; bases not matched to a gene: 11. This CDR3 is 15 amino acids long. The CDR3 loop is CASSPKAGRGETQYF. The DNA for the CDR3 is TGTGCCAGCAGCCCGAAAGCGGGGCGGGGGGAGACCCAGTACTTC.

This clone was detected only once. The V and J genes are TRBV7-2 and TRBJ2-3; 8 bases agree with TRBD1. The CDR3 sequence is 15 residues long. V was pared by 1 base and J by 6 bases, with 6 bases of the junction left unmatched. Germline V gene sequence: CDR1 SGHTA, CDR2 FQGNSA. The CDR3 coding sequence is TGTGCCAGCAGCTTAGGGGGACAGGCGGTGGATACGCAGTATTTT. Protein sequence: CASSLGGQAVDTQYF. Full variable domain (outside the CDR3, taken from reference TRBV7-2 and TRBJ2-3): GAGVSQSPSNKVTEKGKDVELRCDPISGHTALYWYRQSLGQGLEFLIYFQGNSAPDKSGLPSDRFSAERTGGSVSTLTIQRTQQEDSAVYLCASSLGGQAVDTQYFGPGTRLTVL.

This clone was seen a handful of times. V gene TRBV7-9 combines with J gene TRBJ2-7; 12 nucleotides align to TRBD2. The CDR3 length is 16 residues. CDR1 and CDR2 from the germline V gene are SEHNR and FQNEAQ (reference sequence). V shed 4 bases and J 5 bases; nucleotides not matched to a gene: 9. CDR3 nucleotides: TGTGCCAGCAGCTCAAGGACTAGCGGGGTAGGCCACGAGCAGTACTTC. Amino acids: CASSSRTSGVGHEQYF. Full variable domain (rest looked up from reference TRBV7-9 and TRBJ2-7): DTGVSQNPRHKITKRGQNVTFRCDPISEHNRLYWYRQTLGQGPEFLTYFQNEAQLEKSRLLSDRFSAERPKGSFSTLEIQRTEQGDSAMYLCASSSRTSGVGHEQYFGPGTRLTVT.

This rearrangement joins TRBV4-3 to TRBJ1-1; D uncertain. Germline V CDR1 and CDR2: LGHNA, YSLEER. The ends were cut back, 1 base at V and 0 bases at J, with 9 bases in the middle. This CDR3 contains 15 residues. The CDR3 protein is CASSQVARLNTEAFF. The CDR3 DNA reads TGCGCCAGCAGCCAAGTGGCAAGATTGAACACTGAAGCTTTCTTT.

V gene TRBV2 combines with J gene TRBJ2-1, with no clear D. CDR3 length: 15 residues. CDR1 is SNHLY, CDR2 FYNNEI, per germline. Trimming stripped 1 base from V and 6 bases from J, with 13 bases between. The CDR3: CASSEGLRVGNEQFF. DNA of the CDR3: TGTGCCAGCAGTGAAGGACTGCGTGTGGGCAATGAGCAGTTCTTC.

This clone was counted once. CDR3 nucleotides: TGTGCCAGCAGCGTAGATTCAGGCATGAACACTGAAGCTTTCTTT. It translates to CASSVDSGMNTEAFF. The V and J genes are TRBV9 and TRBJ1-1, with D unresolved. The CDR3 spans 15 residues. Germline values: CDR1 SGDLS, CDR2 YYNGEE. V was clipped by 0 bases and J by 0 bases, with 9 bases between them. The full variable domain, completed using reference TRBV9 and TRBJ1-1, is DSGVTQTPKHLITATGQRVTLRCSPRSGDLSVYWYQQSLDQGLQFLIQYYNGEERAKGNILERFSAQQFPDLHSELNLSSLELGDSALYFCASSVDSGMNTEAFFGQGTRLTVV.